One sample yielded the 17 T cell receptor beta chains listed below, sequenced in a study of OX40 agonist ivuxolimab in advanced cancers. The repertoire was sequenced with immunoSEQ multiplex PCR; TCRdb's copy has only in-frame clones and lacks some. The sample lists about 80,000 clones; around 86% were seen once. The sequences come from CD4+ or CD8+ T cells sorted from blood, collected in a trial of the OX40 agonist ivuxolimab. Receptor source: an adult with an advanced solid tumor such as melanoma, head and neck, liver or kidney cancer.

Only a few counts were recorded for this clone. CDR3 in amino acids: CASSVGLAGAGEQFF. In DNA, the CDR3 is TGTGCCAGCAGCGTGGGACTAGCGGGAGCGGGTGAGCAGTTCTTC. The chain recombines TRBV9 with TRBJ2-1; 14 bases are a match to TRBD2. There are 15 residues in the CDR3. The V gene end was trimmed by 2 bases and the J gene end by 9 bases; junction bases not matched to a gene: 4. The V gene's germline CDR1 is SGDLS and CDR2 YYNGEE.

This chain links TRBV4-1 with TRBJ2-7, with D possibly TRBD2 on 6 matching bases. The CDR3 consists of 15 residues. Looked up from germline, CDR1 is MGHRA and CDR2 is YSYEKL. Trimming removed 3 bases at V and 4 bases at J, with 16 bases between. The CDR3 here is CASSHTNRGRYEQYF. DNA for the CDR3: TGCGCCAGCAGCCACACAAATCGGGGGAGATACGAGCAGTACTTC.

V and J are TRBV5-8 and TRBJ2-7; D gene uncertain. Trimming took 1 base from V and 5 from J, leaving 19 bases between them. Looked up from germline, CDR1 is SGHTS and CDR2 is YDEGEE. The CDR3 runs 16 residues. CDR3 nucleotide sequence: TGTGCCAGCAGCTTGATGGCGCCTGCGAAGTCCCACGAGCAGTACTTC. Protein product: CASSLMAPAKSHEQYF.

Only one count was recorded for this clone. The V and J genes are TRBV7-2 and TRBJ2-2; D is tentatively TRBD1 or TRBD2 (5 bases each). V gave up 2 bases and J gave up 6 bases, with 16 bases separating them. The germline CDR1 and CDR2 sequences are SGHTA and FQGNSA. CDR3 size: 16 residues. The CDR3 DNA follows: TGTGCCAGCAGCTTACCTCGAGGGGCACTTGCCGGGGAGCTGTTTTTT. This translates into CASSLPRGALAGELFF.

This chain joins TRBV18 and TRBJ2-7; 7 bases fit TRBD1. Germline lookup yields CDR1 KGHSH and CDR2 LQKENI. This CDR3 is 14 amino acids long. J gave up 2 bases and V 1 base, and 2 bases lay outside the gene matches. This CDR3 reads CASSPLGQTYEQYF. Here the CDR3 DNA reads TGTGCCAGCTCACCACTGGGACAGACCTACGAGCAGTACTTC.

This chain connects TRBV11-2 to TRBJ2-1; D call uncertain. V dropped 4 bases and J dropped 0 bases, with 16 bases sitting between them. The CDR3 runs 17 residues. Germline V gives CDR1 SGHAT, CDR2 FQNNGV. CDR3 sequence reads: CASSYPQRVSSYNEQFF. In DNA form, the CDR3 reads TGTGCCAGCAGCTACCCACAGAGAGTAAGCTCCTACAATGAGCAGTTCTTC. The variable domain in full, with the rest retrieved from reference TRBV11-2 and TRBJ2-1, is EAGVAQSPRYKIIEKRQSVAFWCNPISGHATLYWYQQILGQGPKLLIQFQNNGVVDDSQLPKDRFSAERLKGVDSTLKIQPAKLEDSAVYLCASSYPQRVSSYNEQFFGPGTRLTVL.

Only a few counts were recorded for this clone. The gene calls are TRBV6-1 and TRBJ1-3, with a weak D call TRBD1 (6 bases). V shed 4 bases and J shed 3 bases, with 7 bases lying between them. CDR1 MNHNS and CDR2 SASEGT come from the germline V gene. This CDR3 is 13 amino acids long. This CDR3 reads CASSGDIGNTIYF. CDR3 DNA sequence: TGTGCCAGCAGTGGGGACATTGGAAACACCATATATTTT.

The chain is built from TRBV14 and TRBJ1-1; D remains ambiguous. Germline assignment: CDR1 SGHDN and CDR2 FVKESK. This CDR3 is 14 amino acids long. The V end lost 4 bases, the J end lost 6 bases, and 15 bases lay between the germline ends. CDR3 in DNA: TGTGCCAGCAGCCCCCTGGGAGGTCCCGCTGAAGCTTTCTTT. The encoded protein is CASSPLGGPAEAFF.

The chain carries TRBV28 and TRBJ2-1; 7 nucleotides match TRBD2. J lost 2 bases, V lost 11 bases, and 15 bases had no gene match. The CDR3 extends over 16 amino acids. Looked up from germline, CDR1 is MDHEN and CDR2 is SYDVKM. The CDR3: CASSRSGTVPYNEQFF. CDR3 sequence (DNA): TGTGCCTCCTCACGGAGCGGGACCGTACCCTACAATGAGCAGTTCTTC.

The chain couples TRBV27 to TRBJ2-1; 15 bases match TRBD2. Germline CDR1 reads MNHEY; CDR2 reads SMNVEV (reference sequence). This CDR3 region has 19 residues. The V segment lost 2 bases and the J segment 6 bases; nucleotides outside the gene matches: 11. The CDR3 here is CASSLMAPRTSGRGNEQFF. In nucleotides, the CDR3 is TGTGCCAGCAGTTTAATGGCCCCCCGGACTAGCGGGAGGGGCAATGAGCAGTTCTTC.

This chain joins TRBV6-1 and TRBJ1-1, with D tentatively TRBD1 (6 bases). Germline V gene sequence: CDR1 MNHNS, CDR2 SASEGT. V lost 6 bases and J lost 1, with 9 bases in between. This CDR3 comprises 13 residues. CDR3 in DNA: TGTGCCAGCAGGGGACAAGCGAACACTGAAGCTTTCTTT. As protein: CASRGQANTEAFF.

V is TRBV9 and J is TRBJ2-6, with D tentatively TRBD1 or TRBD2 (5 bases each). Per germline, CDR1 SGDLS and CDR2 YYNGEE. Trimming left V 4 bases short and J 1 base short, with 24 bases between. The CDR3 extends over 20 amino acids. CDR3 in amino acids: CASSPGPGTQMLSGANVLTF. For the CDR3, the DNA is TGTGCCAGCAGCCCGGGTCCCGGGACCCAGATGTTATCTGGGGCCAACGTCCTGACTTTC.

The chain carries TRBV7-9 and TRBJ2-3; D gene unclear. Trimming took off 1 base at V and 9 bases at J, with 14 bases between the two ends. Germline V gene sequence: CDR1 SEHNR, CDR2 FQNEAQ (reference sequence). This CDR3 region has 14 residues. CDR3 sequence: CASSLGGVFGTQYF. The CDR3 coding sequence is TGTGCCAGCAGCTTAGGAGGCGTGTTTGGAACGCAGTATTTT. Using reference TRBV7-9 and TRBJ2-3 for the parts outside the CDR3, the full variable domain is DTGVSQNPRHKITKRGQNVTFRCDPISEHNRLYWYRQTLGQGPEFLTYFQNEAQLEKSRLLSDRFSAERPKGSFSTLEIQRTEQGDSAMYLCASSLGGVFGTQYFGPGTRLTVL.

V and J are TRBV5-1 and TRBJ2-1; 8 nucleotides align to TRBD1. This CDR3 has 16 amino acids. J lost 9 bases, V lost 0 bases, and 11 bases had no gene match. In germline, CDR1 is SGHRS, CDR2 YFSETQ. The CDR3 protein is CASSLALGQGYTEQFF. The CDR3 DNA reads TGCGCCAGCAGCTTGGCCCTCGGACAGGGATATACTGAGCAGTTCTTC.

The V call is TRBV5-1, the J call TRBJ1-1; tentatively, D is TRBD1 (5 bases). CDR1 is SGHRS, CDR2 YFSETQ, per germline. There are 14 residues in the CDR3. V shed 5 bases and J shed 3 bases, with 14 bases lying between them. In DNA form, the CDR3 reads TGCGCCAGCAGTTACGACGGGGGGGACACTGAAGCTTTCTTT. Residues: CASSYDGGDTEAFF.

This clone was found a few times. The chain's CDR3 is CASSLPTPVNEQFF. The CDR3 bases are TGCGCCAGCAGCTTACCGACGCCCGTCAATGAGCAGTTCTTC. The chain employs TRBV5-1 and TRBJ2-1, with D unclear. V lost 2 bases, J lost 6 bases, and 12 bases lay in between. This CDR3 region has 14 residues. Germline CDR1 and CDR2: SGHRS and YFSETQ. The entire variable domain, with the rest obtained from reference TRBV5-1 and TRBJ2-1, is as follows: KAGVTQTPRYLIKTRGQQVTLSCSPISGHRSVSWYQQTPGQGLQFLFEYFSETQRNKGNFPGRFSGRQFSNSRSEMNVSTLELGDSALYLCASSLPTPVNEQFFGPGTRLTVL.

The V call is TRBV7-8, the J call TRBJ2-3, with 7 bases lining up with TRBD2. The germline V gene encodes CDR1 SGHVS and CDR2 FQNEAQ. The junction had 7 bases not matched to a gene; V was cut back by 5 bases and J by 2 bases. The CDR3 loop spans 15 amino acids. The CDR3 nucleotides read TGTGCCAGCAGCCAGCCGACTAGCTTCACAGATACGCAGTATTTT. It is translated as CASSQPTSFTDTQYF.